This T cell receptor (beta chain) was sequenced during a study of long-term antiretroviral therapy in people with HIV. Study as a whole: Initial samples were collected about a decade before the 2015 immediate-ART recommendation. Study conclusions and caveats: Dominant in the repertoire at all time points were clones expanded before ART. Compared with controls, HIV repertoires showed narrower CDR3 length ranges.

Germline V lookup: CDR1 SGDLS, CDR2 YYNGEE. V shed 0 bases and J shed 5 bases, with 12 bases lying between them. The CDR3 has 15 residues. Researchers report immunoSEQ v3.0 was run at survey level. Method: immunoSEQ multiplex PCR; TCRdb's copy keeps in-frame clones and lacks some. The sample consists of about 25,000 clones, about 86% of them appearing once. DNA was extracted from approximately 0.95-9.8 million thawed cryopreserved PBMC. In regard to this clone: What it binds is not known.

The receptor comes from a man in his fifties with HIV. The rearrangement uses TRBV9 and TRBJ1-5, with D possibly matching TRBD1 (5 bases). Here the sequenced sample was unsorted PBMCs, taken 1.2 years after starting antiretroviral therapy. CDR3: CASSVAGFRDQPQHF. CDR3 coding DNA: TGTGCCAGCAGCGTAGCAGGGTTTCGGGATCAGCCCCAGCATTTT.